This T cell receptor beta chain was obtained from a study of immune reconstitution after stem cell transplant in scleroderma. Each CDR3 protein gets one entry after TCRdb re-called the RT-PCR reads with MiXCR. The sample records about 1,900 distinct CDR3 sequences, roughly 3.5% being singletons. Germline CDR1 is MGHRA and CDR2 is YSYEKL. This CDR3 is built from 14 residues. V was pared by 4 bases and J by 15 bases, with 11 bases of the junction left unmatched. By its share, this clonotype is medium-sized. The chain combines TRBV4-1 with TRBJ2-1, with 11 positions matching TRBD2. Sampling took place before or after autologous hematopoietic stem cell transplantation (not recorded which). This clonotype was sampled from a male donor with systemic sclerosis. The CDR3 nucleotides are TGCGCCAGCAGCCCCCGAACTAGCGGGGGAGGAGGGTTCTTC. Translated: CASSPRTSGGGGFF.